The 20 T cell receptor beta chains presented below share a single source sample, sequenced in a study of blood T cells in healthy people across ages. Primers used in a second PCR of about 7 to 12 cycles were a sample-barcoded 5' primer and a J-beta primer mix. TCRdb reprocessed the 5' RACE reads with MiXCR, giving one entry per CDR3 protein. This sample has about 780,000 distinct CDR3 sequences, with about 42% found just once. The material sequenced was blood. The receptors were gathered from a man older than 75 in good health.

This clonotype was recorded a few times. The CDR3 nucleotides read TGTGCCAGCAGCTTATCCGGGACGGAGAATGAAAAACTGTTTTTT. This gives the protein CASSLSGTENEKLFF. The genes are TRBV7-6 and TRBJ1-4; perhaps TRBD1 as D (5 bases). This CDR3 is built from 15 residues. Germline V CDR1 and CDR2: SGHVS, FNYEAQ. The V end lost 2 bases, the J end lost 5 bases, and 12 bases lay between the germline ends.

The V and J genes are TRBV5-4 and TRBJ2-3, with 7 bases identical to TRBD2. Looked up from germline, CDR1 is SGHNT and CDR2 is YYREEE (reference sequence). This CDR3 comprises 16 residues. V gave up 3 bases and J gave up 0 bases; unmatched junction bases: 7. This chain's CDR3 is CASSSKLATSTDTQYF. The CDR3 bases are TGTGCCAGCAGCTCGAAACTAGCGACTAGCACAGATACGCAGTATTTT.

This chain links TRBV7-2 with TRBJ2-3; 8 positions match TRBD2. The CDR3 totals 15 residues. The V segment lost 0 bases and the J segment 6 bases; nucleotides outside the gene matches: 5. Germline V CDR1 and CDR2: SGHTA, FQGNSA. The CDR3 DNA reads TGTGCCAGCAGCTTAGCGAGACTAGCGAAGGATACGCAGTATTTT. Translated, it gives CASSLARLAKDTQYF.

This clonotype was counted between two and nine times. The genes are TRBV20-1 and TRBJ1-2, with D perhaps TRBD1 (5 bases). This CDR3 has 12 residues. Germline CDR1 is DFQATT and CDR2 is SNEGSKA (reference sequence). Trimming took 5 bases from V and 7 from J, leaving 14 bases between them. The chain's CDR3 is CSASLGDRGYTF. In DNA form, the CDR3 reads TGCAGTGCTTCGCTGGGGGATCGTGGCTACACCTTC.

Concerning this clonotype: This may be a read error: a much more frequent sequence differs by one nucleotide. This chain's CDR3 is CSASHLAGKLGTDTQYF. CDR3 in DNA: TGCAGTGCTAGTCATCTAGCGGGAAAGCTCGGCACAGATACGCAGTATTTT. The chain uses TRBV20-1 and TRBJ2-3; 9 nucleotides agree with TRBD2. This CDR3 is 17 amino acids long. V trimming: 3 bases; J trimming: 1 base; junction bases outside the gene matches: 11. In germline, CDR1 is DFQATT, CDR2 SNEGSKA (reference sequence).

This clonotype was seen a few times. J is TRBJ2-4 and V is TRBV7-2; unclear D gene. Germline V gene sequence: CDR1 SGHTA, CDR2 FQGNSA. CDR3 length equals 12 residues. Trimming removed 4 bases from V and 13 bases from J, with 14 bases in between. CDR3 amino acids: CASSSYSVGQYF. For the CDR3, the DNA is TGTGCCAGCAGCTCATACAGCGTAGGGCAGTACTTC.

In this sample, this clonotype turned up a few times. This chain's CDR3 is CASSLASYEQFF. For the CDR3, the DNA is TGTGCCAGCAGTTTAGCCTCGTATGAGCAGTTCTTC. This rearrangement joins TRBV12-3 or TRBV12-4 to TRBJ2-1, with D hard to call. This CDR3 contains 12 residues. V was trimmed by 0 bases and J by 8 bases, leaving 5 bases between them.

For this clonotype: A much larger clone differs from this one at a single base, so this may be a read error. The rearrangement joins TRBV5-5 to TRBJ2-5; perhaps TRBD2 as D (5 bases). Trimming pared 0 bases from V and 11 bases from J, leaving 20 bases between. Germline V gene lookup returns CDR1 SGHKS and CDR2 YYEKEE (reference sequence). The CDR3 covers 15 residues. CDR3 sequence reads: CASSLEIARAYKQYF. The CDR3 DNA reads TGTGCCAGCAGCTTGGAAATAGCGAGAGCCTACAAGCAGTACTTC.

This clonotype was picked up a small number of times. The CDR3: CSARSGRGYEDTQYF. CDR3 coding DNA: TGCAGTGCTAGGTCCGGGAGGGGGTACGAAGATACGCAGTATTTT. V usage is TRBV20-1 and J usage is TRBJ2-3; TRBD2 matches at 8 bases. Trimming at V came to 3 bases and at J to 5 bases, leaving 10 bases not matched to a gene. This CDR3 is 15 amino acids long. Germline V gene sequence: CDR1 DFQATT, CDR2 SNEGSKA (reference sequence).

The chain uses TRBV11-2 and TRBJ2-1; D may correspond to TRBD1 or TRBD2 (5 bases each). The CDR3 consists of 18 residues. V lost 2 bases and J 0 bases, leaving 17 bases between the germline ends. The germline V gene has CDR1 SGHAT and CDR2 FQNNGV. The CDR3 spells CASSLKITGPSSYNEQFF. CDR3 bases: TGTGCCAGCAGCTTAAAGATTACGGGACCGAGCTCCTACAATGAGCAGTTCTTC. Together with reference TRBV11-2 and TRBJ2-1, the CDR3 gives the full variable domain: EAGVAQSPRYKIIEKRQSVAFWCNPISGHATLYWYQQILGQGPKLLIQFQNNGVVDDSQLPKDRFSAERLKGVDSTLKIQPAKLEDSAVYLCASSLKITGPSSYNEQFFGPGTRLTVL.

The chain has TRBV28 and TRBJ2-4; D is undetermined. The tail of the sequence fits TRBJ2-7 better, so the J call may be wrong. Germline V gives CDR1 MDHEN, CDR2 SYDVKM. The CDR3 totals 14 residues. DNA for the CDR3: TGTGCCAGCGCTACACCGCACTCTCGGTTCGAGCAGTACTTC. Its protein product is CASATPHSRFEQYF.

This clonotype was observed once. The chain uses TRBV7-9 and TRBJ1-5; D is uncertain. CDR3 size: 15 residues. Germline V gene lookup returns CDR1 SEHNR and CDR2 FQNEAQ (reference sequence). V shed 1 base and J shed 5 bases, with 12 bases lying between them. This CDR3 is CASSLEITEDQPQHF. The CDR3 nucleotides read TGTGCCAGCAGCTTAGAGATAACCGAGGATCAGCCCCAGCATTTT.

Points on this clonotype: A much larger clone lies a single base off, so this may be a read error. Written as DNA, the CDR3 is TGTGCCAGCAGTTCCACAGGGGGGATCGATAATGCACCCCTCCACTTT. It is translated as CASSSTGGIDNAPLHF. V gene TRBV12-3 or TRBV12-4 combines with J gene TRBJ1-6, with 8 positions matching TRBD1. The CDR3 has 16 amino acids.

The V and J genes are TRBV12-3 or TRBV12-4 and TRBJ2-2, with 7 bases fitting TRBD2. Unmatched junction bases numbered 6, after V lost 1 base and J lost 4 bases. CDR3 size: 16 residues. CDR3 in DNA: TGTGCCAGCAGTTTAGGAGGCGGGAGTGGCACCGGGGAGCTGTTTTTT. It codes for CASSLGGGSGTGELFF.

This clonotype has just a few counts. The chain has TRBV3-1 and TRBJ2-7, with D uncertain. The CDR3 length is 16 residues. V lost 0 bases and J lost 3, with 15 bases in between. In germline, CDR1 is LGHDT, CDR2 YNNKEL (reference sequence). The chain's CDR3 is CASSQDSSSVSYEQYF. In DNA, the CDR3 is TGTGCCAGCAGCCAAGATTCCTCCTCGGTGAGCTACGAGCAGTACTTC.

In its sample, this clonotype was seen many times. A much larger clone sits a single nucleotide away, making a read error possible. The chain employs TRBV11-2 and TRBJ2-1; unclear D gene. The DNA end is more similar to TRBJ2-7, so the J call may be wrong. CDR1 is SGHAT and CDR2 is FQNNGV in the germline V gene. CDR3 length: 14 amino acids. This CDR3 is CASSLGSSYNEQYF. The CDR3, as DNA: TGTGCCAGCAGCTTAGGCAGCTCCTACAATGAGCAGTACTTC.

The CDR3 sequence: CASSPTRDRGGETQYF. As DNA, the CDR3 is TGTGCCAGCAGCCCCACCCGGGACAGGGGTGGAGAGACCCAGTACTTC. This chain links TRBV6-1 with TRBJ2-4, with 10 bases identical to TRBD1. With the DNA end fitting TRBJ2-5 better, the J assignment may be wrong. The CDR3 totals 16 residues. Germline CDR1 and CDR2: MNHNS and SASEGT.

This clonotype was detected a few times. The chain couples TRBV29-1 to TRBJ2-4; TRBD1 aligns across 10 bases. V shed 6 bases, J shed 8 bases, and the junction held 10 bases outside the gene matches. The germline CDR1 and CDR2 sequences are SQVTM and ANQGSEA. The CDR3 runs to 14 residues. The CDR3 DNA follows: TGCAGCGTCCCCTCCGGGACAGGGGTGGACATTCAGTACTTC. This translates into CSVPSGTGVDIQYF.

This clonotype was detected a few times. The genes are TRBV12-3 or TRBV12-4 and TRBJ2-2; the D is unclear. The V end lost 3 bases, the J end lost 9 bases, and 8 bases lay between the germline ends. This CDR3 comprises 12 residues. CDR3 in amino acids: CASSFPNRELFF. CDR3 in DNA: TGTGCCAGCAGTTTTCCCAACAGGGAGCTGTTTTTT.

The rearrangement links TRBV5-1 to TRBJ2-1; 10 nucleotides align to TRBD2. Losses at the gene ends were 5 bases for V and 0 bases for J; bases not matched to a gene: 17. Germline CDR1 and CDR2: SGHRS and YFSETQ. This CDR3 is built from 20 residues. The CDR3 DNA reads as TGCGCCAGCAGTAGGACTCCGGGACTAGCGAAGAGGGGCTCCTACAATGAGCAGTTCTTC. Translation gives CASSRTPGLAKRGSYNEQFF.